This T cell receptor beta chain is from a study of OX40 agonist ivuxolimab in advanced cancers. Study summary: Under the entry rules, prior anti-PD-1, anti-PD-L1 or anti-CTLA-4 therapy was allowed, and 40% had some. Points from the study as a whole: Within 6 weeks, CD4+ and CD8+ blood T cells expanded clonally at 0.1 to 3.0 mg/kg.

The data were produced by immunoSEQ multiplex PCR, yet TCRdb's version contains in-frame clones alone and is incomplete. The table records tens of thousands of clones, over 75% of them present only once. In regard to this clone: What it recognizes is unknown.

The ends lost 3 bases at V and 7 bases at J; junction bases unmatched: 6. The CDR3 consists of 14 residues. The V gene's germline CDR1 is MGHRA and CDR2 YSYEKL. The sample consisted of CD4+ or CD8+ T cells sorted from blood, taken in a trial of the OX40 agonist ivuxolimab. The receptor comes from an adult with an advanced solid tumor such as melanoma, head and neck, liver or kidney cancer. The chain links TRBV4-1 to TRBJ1-1, with 9 bases identical to TRBD1. For the CDR3, the DNA is TGCGCCAGCAGCCACTCGGGGACAGGGATTGAAGCTTTCTTT. This sequence encodes CASSHSGTGIEAFF.